The 27 T cell receptor beta chains reported below all come from one sample, sequenced in a study of T cells in tuberculosis. Time point indicated: new active TB diagnosis, blood taken before or within 7 days of starting treatment. Only in-frame clones appear in the TCRdb table, and some are missing; sequencing was by immunoSEQ multiplex PCR. The repertoire includes around 33,000 clones, over 85% of them detected once, and 9.5% to 12% sits in the top ten. Specimen: PBMCs, collected at tuberculosis diagnosis. The receptors shown here come from an adult with tuberculosis.

The chain joins TRBV28 to TRBJ2-7, with D unresolved. This CDR3 has 11 amino acids. Trimming removed 6 bases from V and 3 bases from J, with 6 bases in between. The germline CDR1 and CDR2 sequences are MDHEN and SYDVKM. CDR3 protein: CASRSHYEQYF. DNA of the CDR3: TGTGCCAGCAGAAGCCACTACGAGCAGTACTTC.

CDR3 nucleotides: TGTGCCAGCACCACCAACAGGTTACTAAACATTCAGTACTTC. Translation gives CASTTNRLLNIQYF. V gene TRBV2 combines with J gene TRBJ2-4; TRBD1 might be the D (5 bases). The CDR3 is made up of 14 amino acids. V was trimmed by 7 bases and J by 6 bases, leaving 16 bases between them. Germline CDR1 and CDR2: SNHLY and FYNNEI.

V is TRBV5-1 and J is TRBJ1-1; no reliable D call. Trimming left V 4 bases short and J 7 bases short, with 14 bases between. This CDR3 is 13 amino acids long. Looked up from germline, CDR1 is SGHRS and CDR2 is YFSETQ. CDR3 amino acids: CASSQNPGIEAFF. CDR3 coding DNA: TGCGCCAGCAGCCAAAATCCGGGTATTGAAGCTTTCTTT.

V usage is TRBV4-1 and J usage is TRBJ2-1, with 13 bases identical to TRBD2. Germline-derived CDR1 and CDR2 are MGHRA and YSYEKL. The junction had 7 bases not matched to a gene; V was cut back by 4 bases and J by 10 bases. The CDR3 has 15 residues. The CDR3 here is CASSPRLAGGKEQFF. CDR3 in DNA: TGCGCCAGCAGCCCGAGACTAGCGGGGGGTAAAGAGCAGTTCTTC.

V and J are TRBV15 and TRBJ1-5; D not certain. Germline loops: CDR1 LNHNV, CDR2 YYDKDF (reference sequence). Trimming stripped 0 bases from V and 2 bases from J, with 11 bases between. The CDR3 runs 16 residues. CDR3 residues: CATSRDRQQGNQPQHF. CDR3 in DNA: TGTGCCACCAGCAGAGATCGGCAGCAGGGCAATCAGCCCCAGCATTTT.

V is TRBV29-1 and J is TRBJ2-1, with D possibly matching TRBD1 (6 bases). This CDR3 region has 13 residues. CDR1 and CDR2 (germline): SQVTM, ANQGSEA. Trimming pared 8 bases from V and 0 bases from J, leaving 11 bases between. The CDR3 region has the DNA TGCAGCTCCCGGGACACCTCCTACAATGAGCAGTTCTTC. Amino acids: CSSRDTSYNEQFF.

This chain joins TRBV5-4 and TRBJ2-1; D not certain. The length of the CDR3 is 16 residues. The germline CDR1 and CDR2 sequences are SGHNT and YYREEE (reference sequence). V was shortened by 2 bases and J by 0 bases, with 12 bases between the two germline ends. DNA for the CDR3: TGTGCCAGCAGCTTTATGAGGCTGAACTCCTACAATGAGCAGTTCTTC. Translation: CASSFMRLNSYNEQFF.

J is TRBJ1-2 and V is TRBV18, with 7 bases aligning to TRBD1. J gave up 6 bases and V 3 bases, and 10 bases lay outside the gene matches. CDR1 is KGHSH, CDR2 LQKENI, per germline. CDR3 length equals 15 residues. The CDR3 here is CASSPAEGAEDGYTF. The CDR3 DNA is TGTGCCAGCTCACCGGCGGAGGGGGCTGAGGATGGCTACACCTTC.

The chain employs TRBV7-2 and TRBJ1-1, with 10 bases aligning to TRBD1. The CDR3 has 18 residues. Trimming removed 5 bases from V and 4 bases from J; junction bases left unmatched: 16. The germline gives CDR1 SGHTA, CDR2 FQGNSA. The CDR3 reads CASSARQGAQRSSTEAFF. CDR3 bases: TGTGCCAGCAGCGCCCGACAGGGGGCACAGAGGAGTAGCACTGAAGCTTTCTTT.

This clone was seen just once. The CDR3 bases are TGTGCCAGTACGACAGGTCCAGATACGCAGTATTTT. Amino acids: CASTTGPDTQYF. V usage is TRBV2 and J usage is TRBJ2-3; D perhaps matches TRBD1 (6 bases). The V end was cut by 9 bases, the J end by 4 bases, with 11 bases between. The CDR3 loop spans 12 amino acids. Germline V gene sequence: CDR1 SNHLY, CDR2 FYNNEI.

J is TRBJ1-1 and V is TRBV28; 10 bases align to TRBD1. Germline V gives CDR1 MDHEN, CDR2 SYDVKM. V gave up 7 bases and J gave up 7 bases; unmatched junction bases: 9. CDR3 size: 14 residues. The CDR3 protein is CASKGTGAFGEAFF. CDR3 nucleotide sequence: TGTGCCAGCAAAGGGACAGGGGCCTTTGGTGAAGCTTTCTTT.

This clone was counted once. The rearrangement links TRBV27 to TRBJ1-2; 7 bases line up with TRBD1. Germline assignment: CDR1 MNHEY and CDR2 SMNVEV (reference sequence). Trimming at V came to 5 bases and at J to 2 bases, leaving 5 bases not matched to a gene. This CDR3 spans 14 amino acids. CDR3 nucleotide sequence: TGTGCCAGCAGTGTAAAGACAGGGAACTATGGCTACACCTTC. Amino acids: CASSVKTGNYGYTF.

The chain is built from TRBV28 and TRBJ2-1, with 10 bases matching TRBD2. Germline trimming cut 3 bases from V and 9 bases from J; bases unmatched to any gene: 8. This CDR3 is built from 15 residues. Germline V CDR1 and CDR2: MDHEN, SYDVKM. The DNA for the CDR3 is TGTGCCAGCAGTTTTCTCACTAGCGGGGTTAGTGAGCAGTTCTTC. Protein sequence: CASSFLTSGVSEQFF. Supplemented by reference TRBV28 and TRBJ2-1, the full variable domain reads DVKVTQSSRYLVKRTGEKVFLECVQDMDHENMFWYRQDPGLGLRLIYFSYDVKMKEKGDIPEGYSVSREKKERFSLILESASTNQTSMYLCASSFLTSGVSEQFFGPGTRLTVL.

The chain is built from TRBV6-1 and TRBJ2-1; TRBD2 matches at 11 bases. CDR3 length equals 15 residues. V was pared by 4 bases and J by 6 bases, with 5 bases of the junction left unmatched. Germline assignment: CDR1 MNHNS and CDR2 SASEGT. The CDR3 coding sequence is TGTGCCAGCAGTGGGGTTAGCGGGAGGGCCAATGAGCAGTTCTTC. Protein product: CASSGVSGRANEQFF.

The rearrangement links TRBV5-6 to TRBJ2-3; 8 bases match TRBD1. Germline-derived CDR1 and CDR2 are SGHDT and YYEEEE. There are 16 residues in the CDR3. J gave up 1 base and V 2 bases, and 6 bases lay outside the gene matches. The DNA of the CDR3 is TGTGCCAGCAGCTTACGAACAGGGGGAGGCACAGATACGCAGTATTTT. It translates to CASSLRTGGGTDTQYF.

As regards this clone: Other DNA sequences within the sample encode an identical CDR3. Here the CDR3 DNA reads TGTGCCAGCAGTTTACAGGGGCTTGGCAATCAGCCCCAGCATTTT. It yields the protein CASSLQGLGNQPQHF. The J gene is TRBJ1-5, the V gene TRBV28, with D tentatively TRBD1 (6 bases). CDR1 and CDR2 (germline): MDHEN, SYDVKM. V was clipped by 2 bases and J by 2 bases, with 10 bases between them. The length of the CDR3 is 15 residues.

This chain connects TRBV7-9 to TRBJ1-2; possibly TRBD1 for D (6 bases). Deletions cut 3 bases from V and 3 bases from J, with 14 bases between. Germline values: CDR1 SEHNR, CDR2 FQNEAQ (reference sequence). The CDR3 sequence is 15 residues long. The CDR3 nucleotides are TGTGCCAGCAGCTTCCTAGACAGGAGCTACTATGGCTACACCTTC. As protein: CASSFLDRSYYGYTF. The whole variable domain, remainder taken from reference TRBV7-9 and TRBJ1-2, is DTGVSQNPRHKITKRGQNVTFRCDPISEHNRLYWYRQTLGQGPEFLTYFQNEAQLEKSRLLSDRFSAERPKGSFSTLEIQRTEQGDSAMYLCASSFLDRSYYGYTFGSGTRLTVV.

This chain joins TRBV2 and TRBJ2-2; D ambiguous. There are 14 residues in the CDR3. Germline values: CDR1 SNHLY, CDR2 FYNNEI. Between the trimmed V and J ends, which lost 6 bases and 2 bases, there was a span of 10 bases. DNA for the CDR3: TGTGCCAGCAGCCCACAATACAACACCGGGGAGCTGTTTTTT. It yields the protein CASSPQYNTGELFF. Together with reference TRBV2 and TRBJ2-2, the CDR3 gives the full variable domain: EPEVTQTPSHQVTQMGQEVILRCVPISNHLYFYWYRQILGQKVEFLVSFYNNEISEKSEIFDDQFSVERPDGSNFTLKIRSTKLEDSAMYFCASSPQYNTGELFFGEGSRLTVL.

The chain has TRBV6-1 and TRBJ2-7, with D possibly TRBD2 on 6 matching bases. Trimming removed 8 bases at V and 1 base at J, with 9 bases between. Germline CDR1 reads MNHNS; CDR2 reads SASEGT. The CDR3 is 12 residues long. DNA for the CDR3: TGTGCCAGCGTGGGACTTTCCTACGAGCAGTACTTC. Translation: CASVGLSYEQYF.

The chain has TRBV9 and TRBJ1-3, with TRBD1 identical over 9 bases. The CDR3 totals 18 residues. The V and J ends lost 2 bases and 2 bases, in that order; junction bases with no gene match: 11. CDR1 is SGDLS, CDR2 YYNGEE, per germline. In DNA form, the CDR3 reads TGTGCCAGCAGCGTTGGCCCGACAGGGGGAAAGACTGGAAACACCATATATTTT. Encoded protein: CASSVGPTGGKTGNTIYF.

CDR3 coding DNA: TGTGCCGATAGCGCGGGAGGGTCCTACGAGCAGTACTTC. Encoded protein: CADSAGGSYEQYF. J is TRBJ2-7 and V is TRBV5-4, with 9 positions matching TRBD2. Germline trimming cut 10 bases from V and 1 base from J; bases unmatched to any gene: 6. The CDR3 covers 13 residues. Germline V gives CDR1 SGHNT, CDR2 YYREEE (reference sequence). Full variable domain (outside the CDR3, taken from reference TRBV5-4 and TRBJ2-7): ETGVTQSPTHLIKTRGQQVTLRCSSQSGHNTVSWYQQALGQGPQFIFQYYREEENGRGNFPPRFSGLQFPNYSSELNVNALELDDSALYLCADSAGGSYEQYFGPGTRLTVT.

This clone showed up just once. V gene TRBV4-1 combines with J gene TRBJ2-7, with D tentatively TRBD1 (5 bases). The germline gives CDR1 MGHRA, CDR2 YSYEKL. V was cut by 0 bases and J by 1 base, with 16 bases left in between. CDR3 size: 17 residues. This CDR3 is CASSQEFDQGRSYEQYF. The DNA for the CDR3 is TGCGCCAGCAGCCAAGAGTTTGATCAGGGAAGGTCCTACGAGCAGTACTTC.

V is TRBV6-6 and J is TRBJ1-3; a possible D gene is TRBD1 (6 bases). Germline CDR1 is MNHNY and CDR2 is SVGAGI (reference sequence). The CDR3 loop spans 13 amino acids. V lost 5 bases to trimming and J lost 4 bases, with 9 bases between them. The CDR3 region has the DNA TGTGCCAGCAGTGGGGACAACGGAAACACCATATATTTT. This codes for CASSGDNGNTIYF.

The CDR3 sequence is CASSGDRVIYEQYF. The DNA of the CDR3 is TGTGCCAGCAGTGGGGACAGGGTGATCTACGAGCAGTACTTC. The genes are TRBV6-4 and TRBJ2-7, with 9 bases aligning to TRBD1. Trimming cost V 4 bases and J 3 bases; bases outside gene matches: 4. The CDR3 spans 14 residues. Germline V gives CDR1 MRHNA, CDR2 SNTAGT.

The gene calls are TRBV6-1 and TRBJ2-7, with TRBD1 matching 8 bases. J was trimmed by 4 bases and V by 8 bases; bases with no gene match: 13. There are 15 residues in the CDR3. CDR1 is MNHNS and CDR2 is SASEGT in the germline V gene. The CDR3 nucleotides are TGTGCCAGCCCCCCGAGGGGACAGGTCGGGTACGAGCAGTACTTC. This gives the protein CASPPRGQVGYEQYF.

The rearrangement joins TRBV7-9 to TRBJ2-3, with 10 bases matching TRBD1. Unmatched junction bases numbered 8, after V lost 5 bases and J lost 0 bases. This CDR3 spans 17 amino acids. Looked up from germline, CDR1 is SEHNR and CDR2 is FQNEAQ (reference sequence). The CDR3, as DNA: TGTGCCAGCAGCCGCTTAGGGGACAGGGGTAGCACAGATACGCAGTATTTT. Encoded protein: CASSRLGDRGSTDTQYF.

CDR3 protein: CASSSLTGPDYGYTF. The CDR3 bases are TGTGCCAGCAGTTCCCTGACAGGGCCGGACTATGGCTACACCTTC. V usage is TRBV28 and J usage is TRBJ1-2, with 7 bases that match TRBD1. The germline V gene encodes CDR1 MDHEN and CDR2 SYDVKM. The CDR3 contains 15 residues. V dropped 4 bases and J dropped 3; count of bases not matched to a gene: 8.